The T cell receptor beta chain under discussion was sequenced for a study of quantifying T cell responses using KT2 cells. Turning to the study itself: cDNA was made from DNase-treated RNA using alpha and beta constant primers.

This clonotype was observed at least ten times. An oligo carrying a UMI was ligated to the cDNA 3' end. First-round PCR used 3 to 4 cycles and beta primers RC1.1 and RC1.2 covering TRBC1 and TRBC2. MiXCR, applied by TCRdb to the UMI-ligation and nested PCR reads, yields one record per CDR3 protein. The top ten clones hold approximately 15% of a sample with about 30,000 distinct CDR3 sequences, approximately 6.8% of them seen once. This clonotype originated in a human donor. The specimen was PBMCs spiked with cells of the T cell clone KT2.

The CDR3 coding sequence is TGTGTGGGAGGGGTGAGCTCTGGGGCCAACGTCCTGACTTTC. This encodes CVGGVSSGANVLTF. V is TRBV2 and J is TRBJ2-6, with TRBD2 identical over 7 bases. CDR3 length: 14 residues. Per germline, CDR1 SNHLY and CDR2 FYNNEI.